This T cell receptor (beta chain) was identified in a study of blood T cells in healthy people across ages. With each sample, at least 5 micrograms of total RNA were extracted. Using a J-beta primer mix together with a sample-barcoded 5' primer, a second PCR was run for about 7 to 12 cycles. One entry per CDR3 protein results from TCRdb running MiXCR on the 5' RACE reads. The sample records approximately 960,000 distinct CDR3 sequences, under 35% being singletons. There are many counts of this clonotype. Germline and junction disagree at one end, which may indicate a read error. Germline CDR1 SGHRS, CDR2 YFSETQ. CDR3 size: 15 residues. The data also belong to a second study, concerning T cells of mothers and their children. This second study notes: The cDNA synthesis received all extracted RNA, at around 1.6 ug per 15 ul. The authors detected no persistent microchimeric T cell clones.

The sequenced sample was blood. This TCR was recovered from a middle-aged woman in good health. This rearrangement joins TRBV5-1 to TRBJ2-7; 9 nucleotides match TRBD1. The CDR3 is CASSLGQGAAYEQYF. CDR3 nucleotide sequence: TGTGCCAGCAGCTTGGGACAGGGTGCGGCCTACGAGCAGTACTTC.